This entry lists 26 T cell receptor beta chains sequenced from one sample in a study of response to subunit inactivated influenza vaccine. TCRdb re-called the RT-PCR reads with MiXCR, one entry per CDR3 protein. Counted here are about 540,000 distinct CDR3 sequences, 20% to 25% occurring once; the ten biggest clones make up 2.8%. The sample was also linked to a second study, of T cells expressing NK-cell markers. As that study records: 5'RACE template switching built TCR beta cDNA with unique molecular identifiers.

This sample comprised CD4+ T cells sorted from PBMCs, obtained approximately 13 days after vaccination. These receptor sequences come from a man aged 45 to 65 who received an inactivated influenza vaccine.

This clonotype was observed a few times. The chain couples TRBV5-1 to TRBJ2-1; tentatively, D is TRBD2 (5 bases). The CDR3 runs to 16 residues. V shed 2 bases and J shed 0 bases, with 12 bases lying between them. The germline CDR1 and CDR2 sequences are SGHRS and YFSETQ. Here the CDR3 reads CASSFSRLASYNEQFF. DNA for the CDR3: TGCGCCAGCAGCTTTTCCCGGCTAGCCTCCTACAATGAGCAGTTCTTC.

The chain carries TRBV19 and TRBJ2-1, with D unresolved. V was cut by 5 bases and J by 9 bases, with 14 bases left in between. In germline, CDR1 is LNHDA, CDR2 SQIVND (reference sequence). There are 13 residues in the CDR3. CDR3 nucleotide sequence: TGTGCCAGTAGTCCCCACCGTTTGGGTGAGCAGTTCTTC. This encodes CASSPHRLGEQFF.

This clonotype has a handful of counts. V is TRBV6-1 and J is TRBJ2-1; D unclear. Germline CDR1 is MNHNS and CDR2 is SASEGT. Trimming cost V 2 bases and J 0 bases, with 8 bases left between them. The CDR3 runs 15 residues. CDR3 nucleotides: TGTGCCAGCAGTGAAACCCAGAGCTCCTACAATGAGCAGTTCTTC. Translated, it gives CASSETQSSYNEQFF.

The CDR3 nucleotides read TGCGCCAGCAGCTTTGGGCAGGGGGCTGGCAATGAGCAGTTCTTC. As protein: CASSFGQGAGNEQFF. The genes are TRBV5-1 and TRBJ2-1, with TRBD1 identical over 8 bases. CDR1 SGHRS and CDR2 YFSETQ come from the germline V gene. The CDR3 sequence is 15 residues long. The trim removed 2 bases at V and 6 bases at J, leaving 7 bases unmatched.

The rearrangement links TRBV7-9 to TRBJ2-1, with D possibly matching TRBD1 (6 bases). The CDR3 covers 15 residues. Trimming took off 7 bases at V and 2 bases at J, with 15 bases between the two ends. The germline V gene encodes CDR1 SEHNR and CDR2 FQNEAQ (reference sequence). DNA of the CDR3: TGTGCCAGCACTACCTTAGGGACAACCTACAATGAGCAGTTCTTC. Translating it yields CASTTLGTTYNEQFF.

This clonotype was seen a few times. The rearrangement uses TRBV2 and TRBJ2-1, with D possibly matching TRBD2 (7 bases). The length of the CDR3 is 13 residues. V was pared by 6 bases and J by 10 bases, with 16 bases between. The germline gives CDR1 SNHLY, CDR2 FYNNEI. CDR3 in amino acids: CASRRGAGEEQFF. The CDR3 DNA reads TGTGCCAGCAGACGGGGGGCTGGTGAGGAGCAGTTCTTC.

The gene calls are TRBV24-1 and TRBJ2-7; D remains unclear. V lost 9 bases and J lost 6, with 20 bases in between. Germline-derived CDR1 and CDR2 are KGHDR and SFDVKD. This CDR3 contains 14 residues. This CDR3 reads CATGHGPAQAEQYF. The CDR3 DNA reads TGTGCCACCGGTCACGGACCTGCTCAGGCCGAGCAGTACTTC.

The chain recombines TRBV19 with TRBJ2-3, with no clear D. This CDR3 is built from 14 residues. Germline-derived CDR1 and CDR2 are LNHDA and SQIVND (reference sequence). V lost 5 bases and J 1 base, leaving 10 bases between the germline ends. In DNA, the CDR3 is TGTGCCAGTAGTGGAACTTACCGCACAGATACGCAGTATTTT. It codes for CASSGTYRTDTQYF.

This clonotype was counted only a few times. This chain links TRBV12-3 or TRBV12-4 with TRBJ2-7; 10 bases agree with TRBD2. The CDR3 spans 15 residues. J lost 0 bases, V lost 6 bases, and 5 bases had no gene match. The CDR3 coding sequence is TGTGCCAGCAGGACTAGCGGGCGCCCCTCCTACGAGCAGTACTTC. Amino acid sequence: CASRTSGRPSYEQYF.

This clonotype was seen a handful of times. The chain couples TRBV20-1 to TRBJ1-5; possibly TRBD1 for D (5 bases). CDR3 length: 12 residues. Germline values: CDR1 DFQATT, CDR2 SNEGSKA (reference sequence). Between the trimmed V and J ends, which lost 5 bases and 7 bases, there was a span of 12 bases. The CDR3 DNA reads as TGCAGTGCTTCCACCGGACAACAGCCCCAGCATTTT. It encodes CSASTGQQPQHF.

This rearrangement joins TRBV15 to TRBJ1-1; no firm D call. This CDR3 has 14 residues. V shed 0 bases and J shed 4 bases, with 9 bases lying between them. Germline V gene data show CDR1 as LNHNV and CDR2 as YYDKDF (reference sequence). CDR3 region: CATSRDWGVTEAFF. The CDR3 DNA follows: TGTGCCACCAGCAGAGATTGGGGAGTCACTGAAGCTTTCTTT.

CDR3 region: CASSFRLRLAGGRRSGELFF. The CDR3 DNA reads TGTGCCAGCAGTTTTCGCTTGCGGCTAGCGGGGGGCCGCCGGTCCGGGGAGCTGTTTTTT. The rearrangement links TRBV12-3 or TRBV12-4 to TRBJ2-2, with 11 bases identical to TRBD2. This CDR3 spans 20 amino acids. J gave up 6 bases and V 3 bases, and 18 bases lay outside the gene matches.

The chain recombines TRBV21-1 with TRBJ1-3. TRBV21-1 is deemed a pseudogene. This CDR3 region has 16 residues. The CDR3 reads CASSKDGSSSGNTIYF. The CDR3 nucleotides read TGTGCCAGCAGCAAAGATGGCTCGAGCTCTGGAAACACCATATATTTT.

This clonotype was seen a few times. V is TRBV2 and J is TRBJ2-7; 8 bases are shared with TRBD1. The CDR3 loop spans 14 amino acids. V gave up 5 bases and J gave up 7 bases; unmatched junction bases: 10. Germline assignment: CDR1 SNHLY and CDR2 FYNNEI. In nucleotides, the CDR3 is TGTGCCAGCAGTTGGGACAGGAGTTTACGTGAGCAGTACTTC. This sequence encodes CASSWDRSLREQYF.

V is TRBV7-2 and J is TRBJ2-1; D ambiguous. This CDR3 spans 12 amino acids. CDR1 is SGHTA and CDR2 is FQGNSA in the germline V gene. V was trimmed by 5 bases and J by 9 bases, leaving 11 bases between them. CDR3 sequence: CASSRSATEQFF. The CDR3 DNA reads TGTGCCAGCAGCAGGAGTGCGACTGAGCAGTTCTTC.

A few counts support this clonotype. The chain is built from TRBV12-3 or TRBV12-4 and TRBJ2-7; D not resolved. With 8 bases removed from V and 0 bases from J, the gap between germline ends came to 14 bases. CDR3 size: 14 residues. CDR3 nucleotides: TGTGCCAGCGCACGGAATCCCAGCTCCTACGAGCAGTACTTC. It encodes CASARNPSSYEQYF.

This chain connects TRBV7-2 to TRBJ2-2; 12 nucleotides line up with TRBD2. Germline lookup yields CDR1 SGHTA and CDR2 FQGNSA. The V segment lost 7 bases and the J segment 2 bases; nucleotides outside the gene matches: 5. The CDR3 is 16 residues long. CDR3 bases: TGTGCCAGCACCGTGACTAGCGGGGGTAACACCGGGGAGCTGTTTTTT. It encodes CASTVTSGGNTGELFF.

This clonotype has a handful of counts. This sequence joins TRBV12-3 or TRBV12-4 and TRBJ2-1; D is perhaps TRBD2 (6 bases). V lost 5 bases and J lost 9, with 14 bases in between. CDR3 length equals 13 residues. The CDR3 sequence: CASSQTGVPEQFF. DNA of the CDR3: TGTGCCAGCAGTCAAACGGGAGTTCCTGAGCAGTTCTTC.

Only a few counts were recorded for this clonotype. V usage is TRBV20-1 and J usage is TRBJ1-6; possible D gene TRBD1, 5 bases. The CDR3 runs 13 residues. Germline V gene sequence: CDR1 DFQATT, CDR2 SNEGSKA (reference sequence). Deletions cut 4 bases from V and 9 bases from J, with 13 bases between. This chain's CDR3 is CSATRASSSPLHF. The CDR3 region has the DNA TGCAGTGCTACCAGGGCGAGCAGTTCACCCCTCCACTTT.

The table lists this clonotype with a few counts. The chain has TRBV28 and TRBJ2-4; 7 bases map to TRBD1. The J segment lost 5 bases and the V segment lost 4 bases, leaving 8 bases of the junction unmatched. Per germline, CDR1 MDHEN and CDR2 SYDVKM. This CDR3 is 15 amino acids long. The CDR3 DNA follows: TGTGCCAGCAGTTCCCCACAGGGGAAAGAAAACATTCAGTACTTC. Residues: CASSSPQGKENIQYF.

The chain combines TRBV20-1 with TRBJ2-3; D is ambiguous. Between the trimmed V and J ends, which lost 3 bases and 1 base, there was a span of 11 bases. The CDR3 contains 14 residues. CDR1 DFQATT and CDR2 SNEGSKA come from the germline V gene (reference sequence). Written as DNA, the CDR3 is TGCAGTGCTAGCGTCAGGATCCGCACAGATACGCAGTATTTT. As protein: CSASVRIRTDTQYF.

The chain is built from TRBV21-1 and TRBJ2-1; the tabulated D call, TRBD2, remains unverified against the DNA. TRBV21-1 is flagged as a pseudogene. The CDR3 has 17 residues. As DNA, the CDR3 is TGTGCCAGCAGCAAAGCGCACGGAGGCCGATCCTACAATGAGCAGTTCTTC. Amino acid sequence: CASSKAHGGRSYNEQFF.

Comment on this clonotype: One junction end does not reproduce the germline sequence, and a read error may be involved. This chain links TRBV19 with TRBJ1-5; the D is unclear. Germline V lookup: CDR1 LNHDA, CDR2 SQIVND (reference sequence). The CDR3 loop spans 16 amino acids. The CDR3 here is CGSTAFPGGSNQPQHF. As DNA, the CDR3 is TGTGGCAGTACCGCCTTCCCGGGAGGTAGCAATCAGCCCCAGCATTTT.

V is TRBV20-1 and J is TRBJ1-5, with D maybe TRBD1 (6 bases). Per the germline V gene, CDR1 is DFQATT and CDR2 is SNEGSKA (reference sequence). V was clipped by 6 bases and J by 6 bases, with 12 bases between them. The CDR3 is 12 residues long. Here the CDR3 reads CSANRDTQPQHF. CDR3 coding DNA: TGCAGTGCGAACCGGGACACTCAGCCCCAGCATTTT.

This chain uses TRBV29-1 with TRBJ1-2, with D maybe TRBD1 (5 bases). With 5 bases removed from V and 2 bases from J, the gap between germline ends came to 15 bases. The CDR3 is 14 residues long. Germline values: CDR1 SQVTM, CDR2 ANQGSEA. The CDR3 DNA reads TGCAGCGTTAGTCCGGGGGGGAGAAACTATGGCTACACCTTC. Translating it yields CSVSPGGRNYGYTF.

The chain has TRBV20-1 and TRBJ2-5; D is ambiguous. Germline V gene sequence: CDR1 DFQATT, CDR2 SNEGSKA (reference sequence). The CDR3 covers 13 residues. V gave up 5 bases and J gave up 3 bases, with 13 bases separating them. Here the CDR3 DNA reads TGCAGTGCTGGGCGTAACATCGAAGAGACCCAGTACTTC. Amino acid sequence: CSAGRNIEETQYF.